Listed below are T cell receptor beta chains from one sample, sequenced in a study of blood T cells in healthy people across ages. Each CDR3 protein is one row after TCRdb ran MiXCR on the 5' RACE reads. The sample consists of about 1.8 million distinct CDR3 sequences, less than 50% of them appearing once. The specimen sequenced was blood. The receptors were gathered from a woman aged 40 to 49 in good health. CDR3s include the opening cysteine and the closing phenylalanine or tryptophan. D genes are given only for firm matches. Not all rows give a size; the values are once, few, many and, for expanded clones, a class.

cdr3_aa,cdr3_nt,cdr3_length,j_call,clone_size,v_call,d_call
CASSGQPSGYSGNTIYF,TGTGCCAGCAGCGGACAACCTTCAGGCTACTCTGGAAACACCATATATTTT,17,TRBJ1-3,.,TRBV7-9,.
CASRRQDSGANVLTF,TGTGCCAGCAGACGCCAGGACTCTGGGGCCAACGTCCTGACTTTC,15,TRBJ2-6,.,TRBV28,.
CASFGTGADNEQFF,TGTGCCAGCTTCGGGACAGGGGCGGACAATGAGCAGTTCTTC,14,TRBJ2-1,.,TRBV25-1,TRBD1
CSVRDHNEKLFF,TGCAGCGTTAGGGACCATAATGAAAAACTGTTTTTT,12,TRBJ1-4,.,TRBV29-1,.
CASSARDRYTTYAQYF,TGTGCCAGCAGCGCAAGGGACCGTTATACCACCTACGCGCAGTATTTT,16,TRBJ2-3,.,TRBV7-8,.
CASSSGTASRSPQHF,TGTGCCAGCAGCTCCGGGACAGCCTCCCGTTCGCCCCAGCATTTT,15,TRBJ1-5,.,TRBV7-9,TRBD1
CSARLHSRGGNEQFF,TGCAGTGCTCGCCTACATTCTCGGGGGGGCAATGAGCAGTTCTTC,15,TRBJ2-1,few,TRBV20-1,TRBD2
CSPLGQDTNEQFF,TGCAGTCCGCTGGGACAGGACACGAATGAGCAGTTCTTC,13,TRBJ2-1,once,TRBV20-1,TRBD1
CAISESWTGAYNEQFF,TGTGCCATCAGTGAGTCGTGGACAGGGGCCTACAATGAGCAGTTCTTC,16,TRBJ2-1,.,TRBV10-3,TRBD1
CASSISDGNFYGYTF,TGTGCCAGCAGCATTTCGGACGGAAACTTTTATGGCTACACCTTC,15,TRBJ1-2,.,TRBV7-9,.
CASSQEPDFYEQYF,TGCGCCAGCAGCCAAGAGCCCGACTTCTACGAGCAGTACTTC,14,TRBJ2-7,.,TRBV4-3,.
CAGRWAGGPGTQYF,TGTGCCGGTAGATGGGCGGGGGGGCCAGGGACGCAGTATTTT,14,TRBJ2-3,.,TRBV6-2/TRBV6-3,TRBD2
CASRQGNGKTQYF,TGTGCCAGCAGGCAGGGTAATGGGAAGACCCAGTACTTC,13,TRBJ2-5,.,TRBV28,.
CASSEEAGVLETQYF,TGTGCCAGCAGTGAAGAAGCCGGAGTGTTGGAGACCCAGTACTTC,15,TRBJ2-5,.,TRBV2,.
CASSLVRTGGEQYF,TGTGCCAGCAGCTTAGTCAGGACAGGGGGCGAGCAGTACTTC,14,TRBJ2-7,few,TRBV7-9,TRBD1
CASSLRVFYEQYF,TGTGCCAGCAGTCTCCGGGTCTTCTACGAGCAGTACTTC,13,TRBJ2-7,few,TRBV6-1,.
CASSLSPGSGNEQFF,TGTGCCAGCAGCCTATCCCCCGGGAGCGGGAATGAGCAGTTCTTC,15,TRBJ2-1,.,TRBV7-2,.
CASSYAGSLAEQYF,TGTGCCAGCAGCTATGCCGGGAGTTTGGCCGAGCAGTACTTC,14,TRBJ2-7,.,TRBV7-9,.
CASSYGLRTDTQYF,TGTGCCAGCAGTTACGGTCTACGCACAGATACGCAGTATTTT,14,TRBJ2-3,few,TRBV6-6,.
CASSIDLVAGKNEQFF,TGTGCCAGTAGTATAGATCTGGTAGCGGGGAAAAATGAGCAGTTCTTC,16,TRBJ2-1,once,TRBV19,TRBD2
CASSSTLAGGSETQYF,TGCGCCAGCAGCTCCACACTAGCGGGGGGGTCTGAGACCCAGTACTTC,16,TRBJ2-5,.,TRBV5-1,TRBD2
CSALQAGASYEQYF,TGCAGTGCACTTCAAGCGGGGGCCTCCTACGAGCAGTACTTC,14,TRBJ2-7,few,TRBV20-1,TRBD2
CSATQTLLGETQYF,TGCAGTGCTACCCAGACTCTGCTAGGGGAGACCCAGTACTTC,14,TRBJ2-5,.,TRBV20-1,.
CASSEAGTGNSPLHF,TGTGCCAGCAGTGAAGCTGGGACAGGGAATTCACCCCTCCACTTT,15,TRBJ1-6,once,TRBV6-1,TRBD1